This record looks at one T cell receptor (beta chain) sequence and its context. Its antigen is currently not known. Base qualities are not recorded, but no much larger clone differs from it by a single base. The immunoSEQ Assay was the method used to sequence TCRbeta CDR3 regions. After extraction, genomic DNA underwent amplification by bias-controlled multiplex PCR, followed by high-throughput sequencing. On the authors' methods: Collapsing and filtering of sequences were performed to quantify the absolute abundance of each unique TCRbeta CDR3 region. T cell fraction was estimated by normalization of TCRbeta template counts to usable DNA, with usable DNA being measured through amplification of reference genes present in all nucleated cells. Repertoire TCRs were annotated as SARS-CoV-2-specific by exact matching of V gene, CDR3 amino acid sequence and J gene to a known reactive TCR set. MIRA supplied the reference SARS-CoV-2 TCR set, which was filtered for enrichment in COVID-19-positive ImmuneCODE repertoires so that public or cross-reactive TCRs were removed. Drawing on the MIRA antigens, annotated TCRs were analysed further at the level of specific ORF or position within ORF. Depth was the summed frequency of annotated unique rearrangements, while breadth was defined as annotated unique rearrangements over total unique productive rearrangements. Group comparisons of TCR breadth used two-sided Wilcoxon rank-sum tests. TCRdb retrieved this table from immuneACCESS and kept in-frame rearrangements only. Not all clones are present; in checked studies, unresolved V genes account for under half, and no reason is known for the remainder. That table gives V, J and clone size, and the DNA gave D and trimming. For this sample the table gives about 400,000 clones, of which about four fifths were detected only once. Approximately 7% of the sample belongs to the ten largest clones.

Read against the paper, the sample's treatment or condition label means: around 19 received Ad26.COV2.S at low or high dose, single or two shots; roughly 5 received placebo; per-sample allocation not given. Repertoires of vaccine and placebo recipients were sequenced from samples taken on day 63 after the first injection. In Cohort 1b, 25 to 30 adults aged 18-55 years were enrolled at a single site in Boston, USA, between 29 July and 7 August 2020. Ad26.COV2.S was a replication-incompetent adenovirus type 26 vector that expressed a prefusion-stabilized SARS-CoV-2 spike protein derived from the original Wuhan strain. The CDR3 covers 15 residues, taking in both the cysteine and the phenylalanine. Kept here is only the CDR3 DNA, which spans 45 bases and is read in frame from base 1. V is clipped by 3 bases and J by 5 bases, and the sequence between their germline boundaries is 17 bases long. CDR1 and CDR2 are read off the germline V gene as SGHTA and FQGNSA.

This record belongs to a study of Ad26.COV2.S vaccination and SARS-CoV-2 variants (dated by TCRdb to the early 2020s). Notes on the research overall: Vaccine-arm donors were drawn from COV1001, a multicentre, randomized, double-blind, placebo-controlled phase I-IIa trial of Ad26.COV2.S in healthy adults. Ad26.COV2.S was given intramuscularly at 5x10^10 or 1x10^11 viral particles, as a single shot or as two shots 56 days apart. TCRbeta repertoire sequencing was used to assess the specificity and breadth of SARS-CoV-2-reactive T cell receptors after Ad26.COV2.S vaccination. The TCR-sequenced set comprised about 32 samples: around 20 Ad26.COV2.S vaccine recipients, 5 placebo recipients and 8 SARS-CoV-2 convalescent individuals. Trial participants were randomized into five groups of five: low-dose or high-dose Ad26.COV2.S given once or twice, or placebo on both occasions. Investigators did not know the trial group allocation while performing experiments and assessing outcomes.

The paper's findings and limits, for the study overall: Higher spike-specific TCR breadth was observed in Ad26.COV2.S recipients than in placebo recipients (P = 0.0014). The study was not powered to compare responses between vaccine doses or regimens. Vaccine and placebo recipients had similar non-spike TCR breadth, a finding consistent with the vaccine containing only spike. Substantial breadth of spike-specific CD8+ and CD4+ T cell responses was reported after vaccination. The authors noted that the TCR breadth and depth analyses may have underestimated total T cell responses.

The sample consisted of peripheral blood, taken in a trial of Ad26.COV2.S vaccine versus placebo. The TCR originated in a person aged 18-65 years who received the Ad26.COV2.S COVID-19 vaccine or a placebo. This chain joins TRBV7-2 to TRBJ2-7; TRBD2 is perhaps the D gene, given 7 matching bases. The CDR3 is CASSLNRGAANEQYF. The bases are TGTGCCAGCAGCTTGAATCGGGGGGCGGCGAACGAGCAGTACTTC.